The source of this TCR beta chain is a study of shared clonotypes between healthy human individuals. Clones were sequenced by immunoSEQ multiplex PCR, and TCRdb holds only the in-frame ones, with some missing. The sample comprises a few hundred thousand clones, 70% to 80% of which are singletons, and about 11% rests with the top ten. Per germline, CDR1 MNHNS and CDR2 SASEGT. Trimming shortened V by 2 bases and J by 1 base, and 8 bases separated the two germline ends. The CDR3 has 14 residues. The sample taken for sequencing was PBMCs. The receptor was isolated from a woman aged 40 to 49 in good health. Some clones in this sample may be carry-over from other donors' samples. The J gene is TRBJ1-1, the V gene TRBV6-1; D remains unclear. CDR3 protein: CASSEKGGNTEAFF. The CDR3 DNA reads TGTGCCAGCAGTGAAAAGGGAGGGAACACTGAAGCTTTCTTT.